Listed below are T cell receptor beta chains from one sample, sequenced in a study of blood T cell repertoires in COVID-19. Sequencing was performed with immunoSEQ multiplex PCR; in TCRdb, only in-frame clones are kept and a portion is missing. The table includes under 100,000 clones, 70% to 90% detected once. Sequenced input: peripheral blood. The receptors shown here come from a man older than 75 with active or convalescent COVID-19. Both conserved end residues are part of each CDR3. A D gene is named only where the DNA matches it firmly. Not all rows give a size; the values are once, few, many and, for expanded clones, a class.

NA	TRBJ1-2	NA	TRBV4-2	CASSQNREIYGYTF	TGTGCCAGCAGCCAAAACAGGGAAATCTATGGCTACACCTTC
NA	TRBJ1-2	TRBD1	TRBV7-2	CASSRQGPFYGYTF	TGTGCCAGCAGCAGACAGGGACCGTTTTATGGCTACACCTTC
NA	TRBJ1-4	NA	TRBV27	CASSLLPPGEINEKLFF	TGTGCCAGCAGTTTATTACCGCCGGGAGAGATTAATGAAAAACTGTTTTTT
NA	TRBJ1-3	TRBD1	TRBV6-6	CASSFGQVGNTIYF	TGTGCCAGCAGTTTCGGACAGGTTGGAAACACCATATATTTT
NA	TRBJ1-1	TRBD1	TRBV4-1	CASSQDIETGKRNTEAFF	TGCGCCAGCAGCCAAGATATCGAGACAGGGAAAAGAAACACTGAAGCTTTCTTT
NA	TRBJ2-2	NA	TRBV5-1	CASSAWRGNTGELFF	TGCGCCAGCAGCGCCTGGCGGGGGAACACCGGGGAGCTGTTTTTT
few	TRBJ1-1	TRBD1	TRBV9	CASSVEGRGLAEAFF	TGTGCCAGCAGCGTAGAGGGCAGGGGGTTGGCTGAAGCTTTCTTT
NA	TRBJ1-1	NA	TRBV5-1	CASSEGMNTEAFF	TGCGCCAGCAGCGAGGGCATGAACACTGAAGCTTTCTTT
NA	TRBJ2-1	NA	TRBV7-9	CASSLGLVSYNEQFF	TGTGCCAGCAGCTTAGGACTGGTCTCGTACAATGAGCAGTTCTTC
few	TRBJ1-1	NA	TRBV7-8	CASSEQPNTEAFF	TGTGCCAGCAGCGAACAGCCGAACACTGAAGCTTTCTTT
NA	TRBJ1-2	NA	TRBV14	CASSPWASGGYTF	TGTGCCAGCAGCCCCTGGGCTTCGGGAGGCTACACCTTC
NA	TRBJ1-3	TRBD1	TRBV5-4	CASSPGQVSGNTIYF	TGTGCCAGCAGCCCGGGACAGGTCTCTGGAAACACCATATATTTT
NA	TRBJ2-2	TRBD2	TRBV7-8	CASRPRLAGEGELFF	TGTGCCAGCAGGCCACGACTAGCGGGGGAGGGGGAGCTGTTTTTT
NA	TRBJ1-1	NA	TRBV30	CAWSVSRGGTEAFF	TGTGCCTGGAGTGTAAGTAGGGGAGGCACTGAAGCTTTCTTT
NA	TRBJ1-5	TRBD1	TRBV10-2	CASSESRDRGGNQPQHF	TGCGCCAGCAGTGAGTCGAGGGACAGGGGAGGCAATCAGCCCCAGCATTTT
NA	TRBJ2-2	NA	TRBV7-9	CASSLAGAGELFF	TGTGCCAGCAGCTTAGCGGGCGCCGGGGAGCTGTTTTTT
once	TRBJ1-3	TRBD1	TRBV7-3	CASSPPRAGTDGNTIYF	TGTGCCAGCAGCCCCCCTCGGGCGGGGACAGACGGAAACACCATATATTTT